The rows below give T cell receptor beta chains drawn from one sample of a study of cytomegalovirus exposure and HLA in healthy donors. TCRdb's table, derived via immunoSEQ multiplex PCR, lists solely in-frame clones and lacks some. The sample includes about 94,000 clones, more than 60% seen only once; the top ten take under 5%. The sample was PBMCs. The receptors shown here come from a man aged 25 to 40 in good health and CMV-seronegative. Both conserved end residues are part of each CDR3. The D gene is left open where the match is weak. Size values are once, few and many counts, or a class for expanded clones, and some rows have none.

.,TRBV21-1,.,TRBJ2-3,CASSNATDIIKTQYF,TGTGCCAGCAGCAATGCTACAGACATCATTAAGACGCAGTATTTT
.,TRBV2,.,TRBJ2-7,CASRPGEAYEQYF,TGTGCCAGCAGGCCCGGGGAAGCCTACGAGCAGTACTTC
once,TRBV12-5,.,TRBJ2-1,CASGLVRDGRTALSYNEQFF,TGTGCTAGTGGTTTGGTACGCGACGGACGGACAGCTCTTTCCTACAATGAGCAGTTCTTC
few,TRBV5-5,.,TRBJ1-6,CASSLVAGGAKGNSPLHF,TGTGCCAGCAGCTTGGTGGCAGGTGGGGCTAAGGGTAATTCACCCCTCCACTTT
.,TRBV19,.,TRBJ2-1,CASTSPLSEQFF,TGTGCCAGTACCTCTCCGTTGTCTGAGCAGTTCTTC
few,TRBV5-1,.,TRBJ2-3,CASSPRNIQGTDTQYF,TGCGCCAGCAGCCCCAGAAATATACAGGGCACAGATACGCAGTATTTT
.,TRBV12-5,TRBD2,TRBJ2-1,CASGLDGSGGLSFF,TGTGCTAGTGGTTTGGACGGGAGCGGGGGCCTTTCGTTCTTC
.,TRBV9,TRBD2,TRBJ2-7,CASSVGASGTYEQYF,TGTGCCAGCAGCGTAGGAGCTAGCGGGACCTACGAGCAGTACTTC
.,TRBV7-3,.,TRBJ2-1,CASSPDGQSYNEQFF,TGTGCCAGCAGCCCCGATGGACAGTCCTACAATGAGCAGTTCTTC
.,TRBV11-1,.,TRBJ1-1,CASSYKGGDTEAFF,TGTGCCAGCAGCTATAAAGGCGGGGACACTGAAGCTTTCTTT
.,TRBV10-2,TRBD2,TRBJ2-5,CASSEPASGGRGETQYF,TGCGCCAGCAGTGAGCCTGCCTCGGGCGGGAGGGGGGAGACCCAGTACTTC
.,TRBV7-9,.,TRBJ2-4,CASSLGAVNIQYF,TGTGCCAGCAGCTTGGGGGCGGTAAACATTCAGTACTTC
.,TRBV6-1,.,TRBJ2-1,CASSEVMDRYNEQFF,TGTGCCAGCAGTGAAGTAATGGACAGATACAATGAGCAGTTCTTC
.,TRBV21-1,.,TRBJ2-1,CASRGLAGATCSDNEQFF,TGTGCCAGCAGGGGACTAGCGGGAGCCACGTGCTCGGACAATGAGCAGTTCTTC
.,TRBV6-5,TRBD1,TRBJ2-2,CASSLNRGLTGELFF,TGTGCCAGCAGTTTGAACAGGGGGCTTACCGGGGAGCTGTTTTTT
.,TRBV27,.,TRBJ1-2,CASSFGRYYGYTF,TGTGCCAGCAGTTTTGGGCGCTACTATGGCTACACCTTC
.,TRBV28,.,TRBJ1-1,CASRTGGATEAFF,TGTGCCAGCAGAACCGGGGGGGCCACTGAAGCTTTCTTT
.,TRBV7-2,.,TRBJ1-5,CASSSQGFYQPQHF,TGTGCCAGCAGCTCACAGGGTTTTTATCAGCCCCAGCATTTT
few,TRBV9,TRBD2,TRBJ2-1,CASSARRSSGPYNEQFF,TGTGCCAGCAGCGCCCGAAGGTCTAGCGGACCCTACAATGAGCAGTTCTTC
.,TRBV6-6,TRBD2,TRBJ2-1,CASSYPSGYNEQFF,TGTGCCAGCAGTTACCCTAGCGGCTACAATGAGCAGTTCTTC
.,TRBV11-2,TRBD2,TRBJ2-5,CASSQTSGVSQETQYF,TGTGCCAGCAGCCAGACTAGCGGGGTCTCACAAGAGACCCAGTACTTC
once,TRBV9,TRBD2,TRBJ2-1,CASSPRTSGNYNEQFF,TGTGCCAGCAGCCCCCGGACTAGCGGGAACTACAATGAGCAGTTCTTC
.,TRBV2,TRBD2,TRBJ2-1,CGVVAGTSGRAGINEQFF,TGTGGAGTTGTCGCGGGGACTAGCGGGAGGGCCGGAATAAATGAGCAGTTCTTC
.,TRBV19,.,TRBJ2-1,CASNSLGNEQFF,TGTGCCAGTAACAGTTTGGGCAATGAGCAGTTCTTC
.,TRBV7-6,.,TRBJ1-5,CASSLAAGASNQPQHF,TGTGCCAGCAGCTTAGCGGCAGGGGCGAGCAATCAGCCCCAGCATTTT
once,TRBV6-1,.,TRBJ2-6,CASSEGAAYSGANVLTF,TGTGCCAGCAGTGAGGGGGCAGCGTACTCTGGGGCCAACGTCCTGACTTTC
.,TRBV6-1,TRBD1,TRBJ2-7,CASTIGTGGFEQYF,TGTGCCAGCACCATCGGGACAGGGGGATTCGAGCAGTACTTC